This paragraph reports one T cell receptor (beta chain). It lacks a known antigen. Base-call qualities are not available, and no considerably larger clone is one nucleotide away. Ophthalmopathy patients had moderately to severely active disease, Clinical Activity Score of at least 3, NOSPECS grade of at least 4, and duration under 3 months. Any patient with an uncontrolled infection, another autoimmune disease, pregnancy or lactation was excluded. Diagnoses were established on the basis of clinical symptoms, serum thyroxine and TRAb, thyroid ultrasound, and orbital computed tomography. PBMCs were separated from roughly 10 ml of fresh peripheral blood using Ficoll-Paque density gradient centrifugation. Total RNA was extracted using Trizol reagent, and RNA quality was assessed on an Agilent 2100 Bioanalyzer. The data belong to a study of T cells in Graves' hyperthyroidism and ophthalmopathy (dated by TCRdb to between 2018 and 2020). With regard to the full study: Peripheral blood was sampled at the time of initial diagnosis, prior to any treatment. A discovery cohort of approximately 100 patients, fewer than 50 with Graves' ophthalmopathy and 55 to 65 with stable Graves' hyperthyroidism, was used to find distinguishing TCR V-J signatures. Prospective prediction of ophthalmopathy was tested in an independent validation cohort consisting of 18 hyperthyroidism patients and approximately 16 patients who later progressed to ophthalmopathy. The roughly 100 discovery patients were randomly divided into training and test sets at a 7:3 ratio. In about 6 Graves' hyperthyroidism patients, the study also compared T-cell repertoires from thyroid tissue with T-cell repertoires from blood. After sampling, hyperthyroidism patients received methimazole starting at 30 mg daily, and ophthalmopathy patients received high-dose intravenous methylprednisolone. According to the paper, TCR Vbeta CDR3 sequencing was carried out on approximately 140 peripheral blood samples, which came from fewer than 50 ophthalmopathy, roughly 75 hyperthyroidism and roughly 17 progressor patients. General findings and caveats noted by the study authors: Most expanded thyroid clonotypes (frequency above 0.001) were also found in blood, which suggests that blood repertoires may mirror thyroid immune responses. Sample size was not statistically predetermined, and blinding of investigators to group allocation was not performed. In cross-validation, a model built on a 13 V-J signature told ophthalmopathy apart from stable hyperthyroidism with 85% to 90% sensitivity and approximately 84% specificity, and in testing the same model reached 80%/75%. In validation, the model predicted progression to ophthalmopathy with approximately 71% sensitivity and roughly 72% specificity, a median of 6.5 months before onset.

Sequences SGDLS (CDR1) and YYNGEE (CDR2) are obtained from the germline V gene. A distance of 11 bases separates the germline ends of V and J, which lose 4 bases and 4 bases respectively. The CDR3 runs 14 residues from the cysteine to the phenylalanine. Kept here is only the CDR3 DNA, which spans 42 bases and is read in frame from base 1. TCR beta CDR3 regions were amplified from RNA transcripts. A first-round RT-PCR of the TCR CDR3 used the HTBI primer set with the Qiagen OneStep RT-PCR kit. The libraries were constructed in a second round of multiplex PCR and then size-selected and purified. Libraries were sequenced paired-end with 100 bp reads on an Illumina HiSeq2000. As for the original processing: SOAPnuke was used to process the raw data, with reads discarded if the reads contained adapters or uncalled bases, had a mean Phred below 15, or lacked an exact constant-primer or identifier match. High-quality paired reads were merged using COPE v1.2.5, and each unique nucleotide sequence was defined as a clonotype. MiTCR v1.1 was used to align the clonotypes against IMGT TRBV, TRBD and TRBJ reference segments. Analysis was restricted to V-J combinations with a frequency above 0.0001, which covered roughly 99% of repertoires. The TCS score was defined as F50 (clonal expansion) divided by E x V (chaos), with BLOSUM62-based TCRdist calculated between CDR3 peptides within each V-J. Welch's t-statistics and random forest reduced fewer than 600 V-J features to roughly 13, which were used in a naive Bayes classifier (R e1071). TCRdb itself trimmed the public reads at Q25 with fastp, ran MiXCR and retained productive beta chains. Entries are consolidated by CDR3 protein sequence, retaining the most common genes and DNA. TCRdb, not the authors, supplied the V and J calls. For this sample the table gives some 320,000 distinct CDR3 sequences, of which roughly an eighth were detected only once. 30% to 40% of the sample is held by the ten biggest clonotypes.

The rearranged segments are TRBV9 and TRBJ2-2; the D gene assignment is ambiguous. This clonotype was obtained from a woman between 35 and 50 years old with Graves' ophthalmopathy. The sample comprised blood. The sequenced DNA is TGTGCCAGCAGCAGTGTACAGATCACCGGGGAGCTGTTTTTT. It translates to CASSSVQITGELFF.